This T cell receptor beta chain was retrieved from a study of T cell repertoires in cytomegalovirus infection. Regarding this clonotype: Its antigen remains unknown.

TCRdb re-called the reads with MiXCR, one entry per CDR3 protein. The top ten clones hold around 12% of a sample with roughly 800,000 distinct CDR3 sequences, almost 30% of them seen once. The germline V and J ends were trimmed by 5 bases and 4 bases, with 18 bases remaining between them. The CDR3 runs 16 residues. The starting material was cultured CD8+ T cells from PBMCs, obtained from culture after CMV antigen stimulation. The J gene is TRBJ1-5, the V gene TRBV12-3 or TRBV12-4, with TRBD1 as a possible D gene (5 bases). This sequence originates from a human donor in good health (CMV status not recorded). Some clones in this sample may be carry-over from other donors' samples. CDR3 residues: CASSPGPGPRNQPQHF. CDR3 nucleotides: TGTGCCAGCAGTCCAGGACCGGGACCGCGAAATCAGCCCCAGCATTTT.